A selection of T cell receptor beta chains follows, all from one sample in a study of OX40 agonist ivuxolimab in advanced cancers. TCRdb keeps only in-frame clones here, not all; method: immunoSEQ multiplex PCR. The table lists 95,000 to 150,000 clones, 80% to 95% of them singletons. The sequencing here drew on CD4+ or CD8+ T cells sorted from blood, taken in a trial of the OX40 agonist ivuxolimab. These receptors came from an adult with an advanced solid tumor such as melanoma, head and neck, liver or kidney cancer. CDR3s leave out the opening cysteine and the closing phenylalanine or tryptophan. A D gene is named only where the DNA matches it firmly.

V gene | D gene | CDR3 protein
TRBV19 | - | ASSTYGELETQY
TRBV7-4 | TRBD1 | ASSLTDRRGIEAF
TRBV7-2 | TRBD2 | ASSFSRGRDRTQY
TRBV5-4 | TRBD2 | ASSSGTSGRDEQY
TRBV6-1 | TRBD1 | ASSDMTGTYYEQY
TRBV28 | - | ASSLGFEEPQH
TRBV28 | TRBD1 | ASRGRTGDWVNQPQH
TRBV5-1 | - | ASSVTPNTGELF
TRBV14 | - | ASSQDQTRYNEQF
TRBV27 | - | ASSLSWVDYGYT
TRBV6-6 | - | ASSTVASSYNEQF
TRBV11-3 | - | ASSLDKSASAGEQY
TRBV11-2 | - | ASSSPSYEQY
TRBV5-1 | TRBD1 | ASARDRGQSTEAF
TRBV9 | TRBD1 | ASSVGDSHTYEQY
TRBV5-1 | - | ASSRVAAAQNTEAF
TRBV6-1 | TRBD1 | ASSLRDRANEQY
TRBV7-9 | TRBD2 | ASRFASGGYNEQF
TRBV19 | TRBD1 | ASSPGQGDYGYT
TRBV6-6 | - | ASSTGLESEQF
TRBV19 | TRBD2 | ASSRAGTRTTDTQY
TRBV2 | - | ASGQGTEQY
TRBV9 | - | ASSPRALEETQY
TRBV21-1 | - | ASSKRTSGRAPDTQY
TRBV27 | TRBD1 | ASSLGTGAYEQY
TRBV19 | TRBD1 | ASSMTGAYEQY
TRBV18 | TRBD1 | ASSPQTGQYSNQPQH
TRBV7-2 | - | ASSSTGGTGELF
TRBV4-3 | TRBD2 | ASSQTGLVAEQY
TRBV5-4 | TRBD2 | ASSLPGGGKYEQY
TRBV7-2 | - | ASSQDTDGNTEAF
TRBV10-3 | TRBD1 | ATQTGGYEQY
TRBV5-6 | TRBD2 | ASSLYGRDTGELF